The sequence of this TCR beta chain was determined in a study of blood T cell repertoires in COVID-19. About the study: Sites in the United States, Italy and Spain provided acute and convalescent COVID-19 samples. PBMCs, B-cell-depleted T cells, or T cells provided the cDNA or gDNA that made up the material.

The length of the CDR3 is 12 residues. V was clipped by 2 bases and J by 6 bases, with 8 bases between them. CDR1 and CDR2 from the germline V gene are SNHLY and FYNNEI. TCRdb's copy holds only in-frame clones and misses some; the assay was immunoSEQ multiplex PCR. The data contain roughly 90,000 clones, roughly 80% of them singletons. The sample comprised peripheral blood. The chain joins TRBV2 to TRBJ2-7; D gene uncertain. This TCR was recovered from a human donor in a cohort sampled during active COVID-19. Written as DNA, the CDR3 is TGTGCCAGCAGTGAAAATGGCGGCGAGCAGTACTTC. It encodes CASSENGGEQYF.